This is a list of T cell receptor beta chains from one sample in a study of blood T cell repertoires in COVID-19. Assay: immunoSEQ multiplex PCR; the TCRdb copy retains only in-frame clones and omits some. The sample has around 270,000 clones; around 87% are singletons. Source material: peripheral blood. These receptors were obtained from a woman in her forties or fifties with acute or convalescent COVID-19. The CDR3 runs from the conserved cysteine through the conserved F or W. A D gene is named only where the DNA matches it firmly. The listing skips clone size in some rows; elsewhere it reads once, few, many or a size class.

CDR3 DNA,CDR3 protein,clone size,D gene,J gene,V gene
TGCGCCACCCAGGACCAGCGGGAGTTCGGCACCGGGGAGCTGTTTTTT,CATQDQREFGTGELFF,few,TRBD2,TRBJ2-2,TRBV5-1
TGTGCCAGCAGCTTAGTGGCGGGAAGGAATGAGCAGTTCTTC,CASSLVAGRNEQFF,-,-,TRBJ2-1,TRBV7-9
TGTGCCAGCAGTGGATACAAGTCTCATGAGCAGTTCTTC,CASSGYKSHEQFF,-,-,TRBJ2-1,TRBV2
TGTGCCAGCTCACCGACAGGGGGCGAATCACCCCTCCACTTT,CASSPTGGESPLHF,-,TRBD1,TRBJ1-6,TRBV18
TGTGCCAGCAGCTTACTAGCGGGAGATTCCGATACGCAGTATTTT,CASSLLAGDSDTQYF,-,TRBD2,TRBJ2-3,TRBV7-2
TGTGCCAGCAGCCAAGAGGGGGGCTATGGCTACACCTTC,CASSQEGGYGYTF,-,-,TRBJ1-2,TRBV3-1/TRBV3-2
TGTGCCAGTAGTTCCCGGGACAGGGGGCCCAACATTAATTCACCCCTCCACTTT,CASSSRDRGPNINSPLHF,-,TRBD1,TRBJ1-6,TRBV19
TGTGCCAGCAGTTACCAACTAGCGGGATCAGATACGCAGTATTTT,CASSYQLAGSDTQYF,-,TRBD2,TRBJ2-3,TRBV6-5
TGTGCCAGCAGTGAATACGGGATGAAGTTCTTC,CASSEYGMKFF,once,-,TRBJ2-1,TRBV2
TGTGCCAGCAGGAGACAGTTGAACACTGAAGCTTTCTTT,CASRRQLNTEAFF,-,-,TRBJ1-1,TRBV12-3/TRBV12-4
TGTGCCAGCAGCACACTCGGGGTCTTCTATGGCTACACCTTC,CASSTLGVFYGYTF,-,-,TRBJ1-2,TRBV7-9
TGTGCCAGCAGTTTCGGACAGAGGGAGACCCAGTACTTC,CASSFGQRETQYF,-,-,TRBJ2-5,TRBV6-5
TGTGCCAGCAGTTACTCCGTCAGTAATCAGCCCCAGCATTTT,CASSYSVSNQPQHF,-,-,TRBJ1-5,TRBV6-5
TGTGCCAGCAGCCCATCACAGGGGGTGGGTGGCTACACCTTC,CASSPSQGVGGYTF,-,TRBD1,TRBJ1-2,TRBV6-5
TGCAGCGTTGAGGAGGAGGTGAACACTGAAGCTTTCTTT,CSVEEEVNTEAFF,-,-,TRBJ1-1,TRBV29-1
TGTGCCAGCAGCGTACCGCTAAGGAACACTGAAGCTTTCTTT,CASSVPLRNTEAFF,-,-,TRBJ1-1,TRBV28
TGCGCCAGCAGCTTAAAACCGGGACTAGCGGGAGGTGGTATAACCTACAATGAGCAGTTCTTC,CASSLKPGLAGGGITYNEQFF,-,TRBD2,TRBJ2-1,TRBV5-1
TGTGCCAGCAGCTTAAACGACAGGAACACTGAAGCTTTCTTT,CASSLNDRNTEAFF,once,-,TRBJ1-1,TRBV7-9
TGTGCCAGCAGCTTAGTGGTACCCAGTCCGGGAAGGAACTATGGCTACACCTTC,CASSLVVPSPGRNYGYTF,-,-,TRBJ1-2,TRBV7-9
TGTGCCAGCAGTTTGGCCGGGAAGAACACTGAAGCTTTCTTT,CASSLAGKNTEAFF,-,-,TRBJ1-1,TRBV27
TGCGCCAGCAGCTCGGGACTAGCGGGAGACGGCGGGTACAATGAGCAGTTCTTC,CASSSGLAGDGGYNEQFF,-,TRBD2,TRBJ2-1,TRBV5-1
TGTGCCAGTAGTATTGGAGTTGCGCAGGGCTACACCTTC,CASSIGVAQGYTF,-,-,TRBJ1-2,TRBV19
TGTGCCAGCTCAGGTACTAGCACAGATACGCAGTATTTT,CASSGTSTDTQYF,once,-,TRBJ2-3,TRBV18
TGCGCCAGCAGCTCAAGACAGGGGGCAGAGGGCTACACCTTC,CASSSRQGAEGYTF,-,TRBD1,TRBJ1-2,TRBV5-1
TGTGCCACCAGTGCGACAGGGGGCAATCAGCCCCAGCATTTT,CATSATGGNQPQHF,-,TRBD1,TRBJ1-5,TRBV24-1
TGTGCCAGTAGCCCAAGGGCACTAGTTGAGCAGTTCTTC,CASSPRALVEQFF,-,-,TRBJ2-1,TRBV19
TGTGCCAGCAGCTTAGATCAGGGGGATACGCAGTATTTT,CASSLDQGDTQYF,-,-,TRBJ2-3,TRBV11-2
TGTGCCACCGAATTTATAGCGGGCAGCTCCTACAATGAGCAGTTCTTC,CATEFIAGSSYNEQFF,-,TRBD2,TRBJ2-1,TRBV15
TGTGCCAGCAGCCAAAGCGGGTCGCGCTACACCTTC,CASSQSGSRYTF,-,-,TRBJ1-2,TRBV3-1/TRBV3-2
TGTGCCACCAGTGATGGGGAGGATGGCCTCCCAGATACGCAGTATTTT,CATSDGEDGLPDTQYF,once,-,TRBJ2-3,TRBV24-1
TGTGCCAGCAGCTTCAAGGGGGCTGCCGGAAACACCATATATTTT,CASSFKGAAGNTIYF,-,TRBD1,TRBJ1-3,TRBV7-9
TGTGCCAGCAGCTTCGGTGGACAGGGCTTACGCAACTATGGCTACACCTTC,CASSFGGQGLRNYGYTF,-,TRBD1,TRBJ1-2,TRBV7-9
TGTGCCAGCAGTTTTAATGCGGGTGCTGGCTACACCTTC,CASSFNAGAGYTF,-,-,TRBJ1-2,TRBV28
TGCGCCAGCAGCCCGGACACGAAAAAACTGTTTTTT,CASSPDTKKLFF,-,-,TRBJ1-4,TRBV5-1
TGTGCCAGCAGCGCTAGTCGCACAGATACGCAGTATTTT,CASSASRTDTQYF,-,-,TRBJ2-3,TRBV7-8
TGTGCCAGCAGTTACTTAGGACTAGCGTCCGGGGAGCAGTACTTC,CASSYLGLASGEQYF,-,TRBD2,TRBJ2-7,TRBV6-5
TGTGCCAGCAGCTCGGGACTAGCGGTTTACAATGAGCAGTTCTTC,CASSSGLAVYNEQFF,-,TRBD2,TRBJ2-1,TRBV7-3
TGTGCCAGCAGCTTAAGGGGGACTAGCGGGACCCCAGATACGCAGTATTTT,CASSLRGTSGTPDTQYF,-,TRBD2,TRBJ2-3,TRBV7-3
TGTGCCAGCAGCGTAGGCCCCGCGAATGAGCAGTTCTTC,CASSVGPANEQFF,-,-,TRBJ2-1,TRBV9
TGTGCCAGCAGCTGGACGACAGCGATGAACACTGAAGCTTTCTTT,CASSWTTAMNTEAFF,-,-,TRBJ1-1,TRBV7-2
TGTGCCAGCAGTACGGGACAGGGATTCACTGAAGCTTTCTTT,CASSTGQGFTEAFF,-,TRBD1,TRBJ1-1,TRBV28
TGTGCCACCAGCAGAGATTTATCTGGGGCCAACGTCCTGACTTTC,CATSRDLSGANVLTF,-,-,TRBJ2-6,TRBV15
TGTGCCAGCAGCACCCGGACAATGGGCACTGAAGCTTTCTTT,CASSTRTMGTEAFF,-,-,TRBJ1-1,TRBV7-8
TGTACCAGCAGTTACTCGTCCTCAGGGCTTAACTATGGCTACACCTTC,CTSSYSSSGLNYGYTF,-,-,TRBJ1-2,TRBV6-5
TGTGCCAGCAGCGTTATAGGGGGGACCCAGTACTTC,CASSVIGGTQYF,-,-,TRBJ2-5,TRBV9
TGCGCCAGCAGCCCAGCAGGGCTCACTGGAAACACCATATATTTT,CASSPAGLTGNTIYF,-,-,TRBJ1-3,TRBV5-1
TGTGCCAGCAGCGCTCGACTAGTACCCTACGAGCAGTACTTC,CASSARLVPYEQYF,-,-,TRBJ2-7,TRBV9
TGTGCCAGCAGCTTGGCCGGGGATCTGAACTATGGCTACACCTTC,CASSLAGDLNYGYTF,-,-,TRBJ1-2,TRBV5-4
TGCGCCAGCAGCCAGTTCATCTCGACTAGCGGGAGTTCCTACGAGCAGTACTTC,CASSQFISTSGSSYEQYF,-,TRBD2,TRBJ2-7,TRBV4-3
TGTGCCAGCAGCCCGGGACACATTCCCATGAACACTGAAGCTTTCTTT,CASSPGHIPMNTEAFF,-,-,TRBJ1-1,TRBV5-8
TGTGCCACCAGCAGGGACAGGGTGCTCGAACAGCCCCAGCATTTT,CATSRDRVLEQPQHF,-,TRBD1,TRBJ1-5,TRBV15
TGTGCCAGCAGCCTCGATAGAAATTCACCCCTCCACTTT,CASSLDRNSPLHF,-,-,TRBJ1-6,TRBV3-1/TRBV3-2
TGCGCCAGCAGCTCTCAGGGAGGGGTCATGAGTGAGCAGTTCTTC,CASSSQGGVMSEQFF,-,TRBD2,TRBJ2-1,TRBV5-1
TGTGCCAGCAGCTTGCTGACCGCGGGAGTAGGTGAGCAGTTCTTC,CASSLLTAGVGEQFF,-,TRBD2,TRBJ2-1,TRBV7-3
TGTGCCAGCAGCTTGGACAGGGGAAAAGCCGGGGAGCTGTTTTTT,CASSLDRGKAGELFF,-,TRBD1,TRBJ2-2,TRBV7-2
TGTGCCAGCAGTTGGCGACAGGGGAACACCGGGGAGCTGTTTTTT,CASSWRQGNTGELFF,-,TRBD1,TRBJ2-2,TRBV27
TGCGCCAGCAGCTTGGCGGGAGATTCCTACAATGAGCAGTTCTTC,CASSLAGDSYNEQFF,-,-,TRBJ2-1,TRBV5-1
TGCAGCGTTGAGAGCCAGGGTACTGGCTACACCTTC,CSVESQGTGYTF,-,-,TRBJ1-2,TRBV29-1
TGTGCCAGCCTCCAATCGGGGGGGTACGCTGAAGCTTTCTTT,CASLQSGGYAEAFF,-,-,TRBJ1-1,TRBV28